A selection of T cell receptor beta chains follows, all from one sample in a study of cytomegalovirus exposure and HLA in healthy donors. Method: immunoSEQ multiplex PCR; TCRdb's copy keeps in-frame clones and lacks some. This repertoire shows 150,000 to 200,000 clones, 86% found once; its top ten account for almost 1.5%. Sequencing was performed on PBMCs. These receptors were taken from a woman aged 18-29 years in good health and CMV-seronegative. The conserved cysteine and the conserved F or W are not part of the CDR3 here.

v_call	j_call	cdr3_aa
TRBV29-1	TRBJ2-3	SGLPPGDTQY
TRBV7-9	TRBJ2-1	ASSPDNEQF
TRBV14	TRBJ1-1	ASIIGGGGVAF
TRBV5-6	TRBJ2-5	ASNPFSGNETQY
TRBV6-1	TRBJ1-5	ASTRGSNQPQH
TRBV12-5	TRBJ2-7	ASGLVGGREQY
TRBV6-4	TRBJ2-5	ASSGDPGGLETQY
TRBV5-1	TRBJ2-2	ASRRDSNTGELF
TRBV7-2	TRBJ2-5	ASSFQGGQETQY
TRBV4-1	TRBJ2-3	ASSARGSSYTDTQY
TRBV29-1	TRBJ1-2	SVENTGQPDYGYT
TRBV19	TRBJ1-1	ASSIFSEAF
TRBV7-6	TRBJ2-1	ASSPLQLHNEQF
TRBV25-1	TRBJ1-4	ASSELGGAHSTNEKLF
TRBV6-1	TRBJ1-1	ASTQRGMWVTEAF
TRBV18	TRBJ1-5	ASSRQGTGQPQH
TRBV5-1	TRBJ2-3	ASSFTRGGTDTQY
TRBV30	TRBJ1-2	AWSRTAGGGYGYT
TRBV6-1	TRBJ2-1	ASGQVFYNEQF
TRBV7-9	TRBJ1-5	ASSLVGLHQPQH
TRBV4-1	TRBJ2-7	ASSPGQGASYEQY
TRBV5-1	TRBJ2-7	ASSVTGGAEQY
TRBV27	TRBJ2-7	ASRIAGSGVEQY
TRBV27	TRBJ1-2	ASRPKGLSRAYT
TRBV9	TRBJ1-5	ASAGTLTNQPQH
TRBV9	TRBJ2-7	ASSASGPGGSYEQY
TRBV4-1	TRBJ1-2	ASSQANSYFGQTGGYT
TRBV19	TRBJ2-3	ASSTGQGALPQY
TRBV6-5	TRBJ1-5	ASRDSRGGNQPQH
TRBV27	TRBJ1-6	ASRPRGQGEGIGSPLH
TRBV6-5	TRBJ2-5	ASSRGQGVKTQY
TRBV10-3	TRBJ1-5	AISESGAGGSAQH
TRBV7-8	TRBJ2-1	ASSLLAGGPEQF
TRBV2	TRBJ1-6	ASRGDRGGNSPLH
TRBV7-2	TRBJ1-6	ASSLGLNSPLH
TRBV11-3	TRBJ2-5	ASSLDQGRETQY
TRBV29-1	TRBJ1-1	SVEGGQGKDGAF
TRBV7-3	TRBJ1-1	ASSSGQRNTEAF
TRBV10-3	TRBJ2-7	AISEGVQSSYEQY
TRBV29-1	TRBJ1-1	SVVGSRRNTEAF
TRBV7-3	TRBJ2-3	ASSLDPSGGTTDTQY